This passage covers 19 T cell receptor beta chains from one sample sequenced in a study of neurological immune-mediated disorders. TCRdb reprocessed the 5' RACE reads with MiXCR, giving one entry per CDR3 protein. The profile shows approximately 52,000 distinct CDR3 sequences, approximately 3.3% of them singletons. Sequencing used PBMCs. The receptors here all came from a man in his forties with multiple sclerosis.

A few counts support this clonotype. Germline is not matched at one junction end, which may reflect a read error. The rearrangement uses TRBV4-1 and TRBJ1-5; 8 nucleotides align to TRBD1. The CDR3 loop spans 18 amino acids. Germline assignment: CDR1 MGHRA and CDR2 YSYEKL. CDR3 residues: CASSQLMSLGQVNQPQNF. CDR3 in DNA: TGCGCCAGCAGCCAACTCATGTCCCTGGGACAGGTTAATCAGCCCCAGAATTTT.

This clonotype was seen many times. This chain links TRBV2 with TRBJ2-7; TRBD2 matches at 10 bases. The V gene's germline CDR1 is SNHLY and CDR2 FYNNEI. The CDR3 length is 15 residues. The J segment lost 4 bases and the V segment lost 1 base, leaving 4 bases of the junction unmatched. The CDR3 nucleotides are TGTGCCAGCAGTGAAGGGACTAGCGGTCCTTACGAGCAGTACTTC. Protein: CASSEGTSGPYEQYF. The full variable domain, in which reference TRBV2 and TRBJ2-7 provide the parts outside the CDR3, is EPEVTQTPSHQVTQMGQEVILRCVPISNHLYFYWYRQILGQKVEFLVSFYNNEISEKSEIFDDQFSVERPDGSNFTLKIRSTKLEDSAMYFCASSEGTSGPYEQYFGPGTRLTVT.

This clonotype has ten or more counts. The chain has TRBV12-3 or TRBV12-4 and TRBJ1-5; 9 bases align to TRBD1. CDR3 length equals 15 residues. The J segment lost 6 bases and the V segment lost 6 bases, leaving 9 bases of the junction unmatched. CDR3 sequence (DNA): TGTGCCAGCAGCCTCGGGACAGGGTCTGGTCAGCCCCAGCATTTT. It yields the protein CASSLGTGSGQPQHF.

This clonotype was recorded many times. The chain couples TRBV7-3 to TRBJ2-2; 7 nucleotides match TRBD1. CDR3 length equals 15 residues. The germline V gene has CDR1 SGHTA and CDR2 FQGTGA. V shed 6 bases and J 1 base; nucleotides not matched to a gene: 5. The CDR3 nucleotides are TGTGCCAGCAGTCCAAGGGGGCAGAACACCGGGGAGCTGTTTTTT. Its translation: CASSPRGQNTGELFF.

The table lists this clonotype with many counts. The chain joins TRBV20-1 to TRBJ2-2; D may be TRBD2 (6 bases). CDR3 length equals 13 residues. Germline assignment: CDR1 DFQATT and CDR2 SNEGSKA (reference sequence). Trimming removed 3 bases at V and 6 bases at J, with 11 bases between. CDR3 DNA sequence: TGCAGTGCTAGGCAGGGAGGAGCCGGGGAGCTGTTTTTT. This translates into CSARQGGAGELFF.

This clonotype was seen at least ten times. The CDR3 loop is CASSLDASGDYEQYF. DNA for the CDR3: TGCGCCAGCAGCTTGGATGCTAGCGGGGACTACGAGCAGTACTTC. The gene calls are TRBV5-1 and TRBJ2-7, with 9 bases that match TRBD2. The CDR3 has 15 residues. The germline V gene has CDR1 SGHRS and CDR2 YFSETQ. V shed 0 bases, J shed 3 bases, and the junction held 4 bases outside the gene matches.

This clonotype was detected only a few times. A much bigger clone sits one base away, suggesting this may be a read error. This chain uses TRBV29-1 with TRBJ1-1, with D perhaps TRBD1 (5 bases). The ends were cut back, 5 bases at V and 6 bases at J, with 22 bases in the middle. Germline V gene sequence: CDR1 SQVTM, CDR2 ANQGSEA. The CDR3 is 15 residues long. CDR3 region: CSVQFEGTKGAEAFF. DNA of the CDR3: TGCAGCGTTCAGTTTGAGGGGACGAAGGGAGCTGAAGCTTTCTTT.

This clonotype was seen repeatedly, ten times or more. The V gene is TRBV10-3, the J gene TRBJ1-4; a weak D match, TRBD1 (6 bases). V was trimmed by 10 bases and J by 1 base, leaving 16 bases between them. This CDR3 spans 15 amino acids. The germline gives CDR1 ENHRY, CDR2 SYGVKD. The CDR3 coding sequence is TGTGCCAGTAAGACAGGTCGGGGAACTAATGAAAAACTGTTTTTT. Its translation is CASKTGRGTNEKLFF.

This clonotype was seen a few times. The chain recombines TRBV20-1 with TRBJ2-2, with D perhaps matching TRBD2 (6 bases). Trimming cost V 6 bases and J 1 base, with 12 bases left between them. CDR3 length: 14 residues. Germline values: CDR1 DFQATT, CDR2 SNEGSKA (reference sequence). For the CDR3, the DNA is TGCAGTGCAAAGAGGCGGGGGAACACCGGGGAGCTGTTTTTT. Amino acids: CSAKRRGNTGELFF.

This clonotype was picked up many times. The chain carries TRBV5-6 and TRBJ2-1; TRBD2 agrees at 8 bases. The CDR3 loop spans 18 amino acids. V dropped 4 bases and J dropped 5; count of bases not matched to a gene: 17. CDR1 is SGHDT, CDR2 YYEEEE, per germline. The CDR3 region is CASSLPRPRGGSHNEQFF. The CDR3, as DNA: TGTGCCAGCAGCCTACCCCGCCCACGGGGGGGCAGTCACAATGAGCAGTTCTTC.

This clonotype was recorded many times. This sequence joins TRBV20-1 and TRBJ2-7; TRBD2 matches at 10 bases. V shed 0 bases and J 1 base; nucleotides not matched to a gene: 9. The germline V gene encodes CDR1 DFQATT and CDR2 SNEGSKA (reference sequence). The CDR3 has 17 residues. The CDR3 reads CSARDMQAGGLSYEQYF. The CDR3, as DNA: TGCAGTGCTAGAGATATGCAAGCGGGGGGGCTTTCCTACGAGCAGTACTTC.

This clonotype was detected many times. In DNA, the CDR3 is TGCAGTGCTAGACCTCCTAGCGGGGGTTACAATGAGCAGTTCTTC. Protein: CSARPPSGGYNEQFF. The chain carries TRBV20-1 and TRBJ2-1, with TRBD2 matching 10 bases. The V gene end was trimmed by 2 bases and the J gene end by 4 bases; junction bases not matched to a gene: 5. CDR3 size: 15 residues. CDR1 is DFQATT, CDR2 SNEGSKA, per germline (reference sequence).

This clonotype was seen ten or more times. The chain employs TRBV6-5 and TRBJ2-3, with TRBD2 matching 7 bases. The CDR3 totals 13 residues. Germline CDR1 and CDR2: MNHEY and SVGAGI. V lost 8 bases and J lost 4; bases outside the gene matches: 6. The CDR3 DNA follows: TGTGCCAGCCGAGCGGGGTTTGCAGATACGCAGTATTTT. As protein: CASRAGFADTQYF.

This clonotype was recorded at least ten times. The chain carries TRBV3-1 and TRBJ1-6; D is ambiguous. CDR3 length equals 17 residues. Germline CDR1 is LGHDT and CDR2 is YNNKEL (reference sequence). V was pared by 0 bases and J by 6 bases, with 15 bases between. The CDR3, as DNA: TGTGCCAGCAGCCAAGAAGGGTCCGGGGAGGGTAATTCACCCCTCCACTTT. Its translation is CASSQEGSGEGNSPLHF.

This clonotype was seen at least ten times. The chain employs TRBV20-1 and TRBJ2-1; 13 bases line up with TRBD2. CDR1 and CDR2 from the germline V gene are DFQATT and SNEGSKA (reference sequence). This CDR3 region has 14 residues. J was trimmed by 4 bases and V by 3 bases; bases with no gene match: 0. The CDR3 loop reads CSARTSGGYNEQFF. In nucleotides, the CDR3 is TGCAGTGCTAGGACTAGCGGGGGGTACAATGAGCAGTTCTTC.

This clonotype was recorded at least ten times. V is TRBV20-1 and J is TRBJ2-2, with 7 nucleotides matching TRBD2. With 6 bases clipped from V and 0 bases from J, the junction kept 7 bases outside the gene matches. From germline, CDR1 is DFQATT and CDR2 SNEGSKA (reference sequence). This CDR3 region has 15 residues. The CDR3, as DNA: TGCAGTGCGGGGGGGGTTAGCGCGAACACCGGGGAGCTGTTTTTT. Protein product: CSAGGVSANTGELFF.

In its sample, this clonotype was seen many times. V is TRBV29-1 and J is TRBJ1-1, with 8 bases fitting TRBD1. With V trimmed by 6 bases and J by 4 bases, 7 bases remained unmatched. The germline V gene has CDR1 SQVTM and CDR2 ANQGSEA. This CDR3 comprises 13 residues. CDR3 protein: CSVLQGDRTEAFF. CDR3 coding DNA: TGCAGCGTACTACAGGGGGATCGCACTGAAGCTTTCTTT. Combining the CDR3 with reference TRBV29-1 and TRBJ1-1 gives the whole variable domain SAVISQKPSRDICQRGTSLTIQCQVDSQVTMMFWYRQQPGQSLTLIATANQGSEATYESGFVIDKFPISRPNLTFSTLTVSNMSPEDSSIYLCSVLQGDRTEAFFGQGTRLTVV.

There are many counts of this clonotype. A junction boundary mismatches the germline segment, possibly from a read error. This rearrangement joins TRBV9 to TRBJ2-1; 7 positions match TRBD1. Germline CDR1 reads SGDLS; CDR2 reads YYNGEE. The CDR3 extends over 14 amino acids. As DNA, the CDR3 is TGTGCCAGCAGTGTAGGGGGCTTTTACAATGAGCAGTTCTTC. As protein: CASSVGGFYNEQFF.

This clonotype was counted ten times or more. The chain combines TRBV5-1 with TRBJ2-7; possible D gene TRBD1, 6 bases. The germline V and J ends were trimmed by 0 bases and 7 bases, with 20 bases remaining between them. Germline V gene lookup returns CDR1 SGHRS and CDR2 YFSETQ. The CDR3 runs to 16 residues. The CDR3 region is CASSLASAGETGEQYF. CDR3 in DNA: TGCGCCAGCAGCTTGGCCTCCGCAGGGGAGACAGGAGAGCAGTACTTC.